Listed below are T cell receptor beta chains from one sample, sequenced in a study of blood T cells in healthy people across ages. TCRdb re-analysed the 5' RACE reads in MiXCR, keeping a single row per CDR3 protein. The repertoire includes some 1.4 million distinct CDR3 sequences, approximately 42% of them detected once, and less than 8% sits in the top ten. Sequences were obtained from blood. These TCRs come from a woman aged 18-29 years in good health. Both conserved end residues are part of each CDR3. The D gene is left open where the match is weak. Clone size is not always given. Where it is, it says once, few, many or a class for expanded clones.

TRBV7-9	.	TRBJ1-1	few	TGTGCCAGCAGCTCGTCGACAGCCGAGGTGGTAGCTTTCTTT	CASSSSTAEVVAFF
TRBV6-5	.	TRBJ2-2	.	TGTGCCAGCAGTTACTCCGGAGGCGCTGGGACGGCAAAGGTCGGGGAGCTGTTTTTT	CASSYSGGAGTAKVGELFF
TRBV28	.	TRBJ2-1	few	TGTGCCAGCAGTAACCAGGAGCAGTTCTTC	CASSNQEQFF
TRBV12-3/TRBV12-4	.	TRBJ2-3	.	TGTGCCAGCAGCCGAACAGGGAATTCTGCAGATACGCAGTATTTT	CASSRTGNSADTQYF
TRBV12-3/TRBV12-4	.	TRBJ1-1	.	TGTGCCAGCAGCTTCACCTATCGGGGTGGGGACACTGAAGCTTTCTTT	CASSFTYRGGDTEAFF
TRBV5-1	.	TRBJ1-2	.	TGCGCCAGCAGCGTAACAGGGCCGCATAATGGCTACACCTTC	CASSVTGPHNGYTF
TRBV20-1	.	TRBJ1-2	.	TGCAGTGCTAGAGGGCCGGAAACTAACTATGGCTACACCTTC	CSARGPETNYGYTF
TRBV4-2	.	TRBJ2-7	.	TGTGCCAGCAGCCAAGATGAACGGGGTACCTACGAGCAGTACTTC	CASSQDERGTYEQYF
TRBV13	.	TRBJ1-4	.	TGTGCCACCTACGGGGGCTCTAATGAAAAACTGTTTTTT	CATYGGSNEKLFF
TRBV2	.	TRBJ1-1	few	TGTGCCAGCAGTGAAGCGCACGGCTCTGGCACTGAAGCTTTCTTT	CASSEAHGSGTEAFF
TRBV7-9	.	TRBJ1-5	few	TGTGCCAGCAGCCGACGGGGCTCTAGCAATCAGCCCCAGCATTTT	CASSRRGSSNQPQHF
TRBV7-3	.	TRBJ1-6	few	TGTGCCAGCAGCTTATACTCGGGGGCCTCCTATAATTCACCCCTCCACTTT	CASSLYSGASYNSPLHF
TRBV3-1	.	TRBJ2-3	.	TGTGCCAACAATGGGCCGAAGGCGGGGCTCGGAGATACGCAGTATTTT	CANNGPKAGLGDTQYF
TRBV6-2/TRBV6-3	.	TRBJ2-1	.	TGTGCCACCAATCGGGGGCCTACTGAGCAGTTCTTC	CATNRGPTEQFF
TRBV7-9	.	TRBJ2-7	.	TGTGCCAGCAGCTTAGGGAGGGGGACGGGAACCTACGAGCAGTACTTC	CASSLGRGTGTYEQYF
TRBV24-1	.	TRBJ2-3	.	TGTGCCACCAGTATACCGGGGGGCGCCTCAGATACGCAGTATTTT	CATSIPGGASDTQYF
TRBV12-3/TRBV12-4	.	TRBJ2-3	.	TGTGCCAGCAGTTTACAGCTCGGCTACAGCACAGATACGCAGTATTTT	CASSLQLGYSTDTQYF